Listed here are 2 T cell receptor beta chains from one sample, sequenced in a study of T cell responses to AZD1222 COVID-19 vaccine. Measured with immunoSEQ multiplex PCR; TCRdb has only the in-frame clones, and not every one. The table includes 100,000 to 150,000 clones, around 84% detected once. The material was peripheral blood, obtained 28 days after the second AZD1222 dose. The receptors were gathered from an adult who received the AZD1222 COVID-19 vaccine.

J is TRBJ2-7 and V is TRBV6-5; D is uncertain. The CDR3 covers 14 residues. Per the germline V gene, CDR1 is MNHEY and CDR2 is SVGAGI. Trimming stripped 2 bases from V and 4 bases from J, with 12 bases between. Here the CDR3 DNA reads TGTGCCAGCAGTTACAGAGTCCTTGGGTACGAGCAGTACTTC. Protein product: CASSYRVLGYEQYF.

The CDR3, as DNA: TGTGCCAGCAGTTCCCCAGGGAATTCACCCCTCCACTTT. As protein: CASSSPGNSPLHF. The chain carries TRBV12-3 or TRBV12-4 and TRBJ1-6; tentatively, D is TRBD1 (5 bases). The CDR3 contains 13 residues. The V end lost 4 bases, the J end lost 7 bases, and 8 bases lay between the germline ends.